A single sample is the source of the 8 T cell receptor beta chains below, sequenced in a study of beta chain features in type 1 diabetes. cDNA synthesis used the whole RNA isolate, giving expressed TCRB sequences. Here immunoSEQ multiplex PCR was the method, and the copy in TCRdb shows in-frame clones only, minus some. The table has 680,000 or so clones, around 15% seen once. What was sequenced was naive CD4+ T cells from blood. The receptor source for this set is a man between 18 and 35 years old in good health.

This clone was seen only a few times. Other DNA sequences within the sample encode an identical CDR3. This chain uses TRBV15 with TRBJ2-2, with D perhaps given as TRBD1 or TRBD2 (6 bases each). Germline values: CDR1 LNHNV, CDR2 YYDKDF (reference sequence). The CDR3 is 15 residues long. The V gene lost 0 bases and the J gene lost 5 bases, with 10 bases spanning the gap. CDR3 DNA sequence: TGTGCCACCAGCAGAGAACAGGGAGGTACCGGGGAGCTGTTTTTT. Its protein is CATSREQGGTGELFF.

The chain employs TRBV7-2 and TRBJ1-4; 7 nucleotides align to TRBD1. J gave up 5 bases and V 6 bases, and 12 bases lay outside the gene matches. In germline, CDR1 is SGHTA, CDR2 FQGNSA. The CDR3 is made up of 16 amino acids. CDR3 nucleotides: TGTGCCAGCAGTCTCAGGGTGACAGGGTCGAATGAAAAACTGTTTTTT. It is translated as CASSLRVTGSNEKLFF.

This chain links TRBV28 with TRBJ2-3, with 9 positions matching TRBD2. This CDR3 has 18 amino acids. From germline, CDR1 is MDHEN and CDR2 SYDVKM. Trimming at V came to 2 bases and at J to 2 bases, leaving 11 bases not matched to a gene. The CDR3 loop is CASSLNRLAEKFTDTQYF. DNA for the CDR3: TGTGCCAGCAGTTTAAATCGACTAGCGGAAAAGTTCACAGATACGCAGTATTTT.

The chain couples TRBV2 to TRBJ2-1; 7 nucleotides agree with TRBD2. CDR3 size: 15 residues. Germline lookup yields CDR1 SNHLY and CDR2 FYNNEI. With V trimmed by 9 bases and J by 3 bases, 11 bases remained unmatched. The CDR3 loop reads CASTQGLTYYNEQFF. For the CDR3, the DNA is TGTGCCAGTACCCAGGGACTAACGTACTACAATGAGCAGTTCTTC.

The chain uses TRBV7-7 and TRBJ2-1; 10 bases are shared with TRBD1. Germline assignment: CDR1 SSHAT and CDR2 FNYEAQ (reference sequence). V lost 3 bases to trimming and J lost 0 bases; unmatched junction nucleotides: 14. The CDR3 extends over 20 amino acids. CDR3 protein: CASSFSPGQGRADSYNEQFF. The CDR3 DNA reads TGTGCCAGCAGCTTCTCCCCGGGACAGGGGAGGGCGGACTCCTACAATGAGCAGTTCTTC.

This clone was counted only a few times. The V call is TRBV18, the J call TRBJ1-1; a weak D match, TRBD1 (6 bases). The CDR3 is 14 amino acids. Trimming removed 2 bases at V and 11 bases at J, with 18 bases between. Germline values: CDR1 KGHSH, CDR2 LQKENI. The CDR3 spells CASSPLRGPGAAFF. The DNA of the CDR3 is TGTGCCAGCTCACCATTAAGGGGCCCGGGGGCGGCTTTCTTT.

This clone came up a few times. V is TRBV15 and J is TRBJ2-7; possible D gene TRBD2, 5 bases. The CDR3 is made up of 14 amino acids. Germline values: CDR1 LNHNV, CDR2 YYDKDF (reference sequence). V was shortened by 4 bases and J by 3 bases, with 13 bases between the two germline ends. The CDR3 loop is CATSTLLGGYEQYF. CDR3 nucleotide sequence: TGTGCCACCAGCACCCTATTAGGAGGCTACGAGCAGTACTTC.

The chain is built from TRBV4-1 and TRBJ2-1, with 9 positions matching TRBD1. The CDR3 consists of 15 residues. The J segment lost 4 bases and the V segment lost 4 bases, leaving 5 bases of the junction unmatched. Germline assignment: CDR1 MGHRA and CDR2 YSYEKL. The CDR3, as DNA: TGCGCCAGCAGCCCCCAGGGGACAGGGTACAATGAGCAGTTCTTC. This gives the protein CASSPQGTGYNEQFF.